Listed here are 23 T cell receptor beta chains from one sample, sequenced in a study of CD8+ T cells in alopecia areata. Noted treatment: oral pan-JAK inhibitor, 5-10 mg twice daily. Extracted RNA was reverse transcribed into cDNA, the sequencing template. Produced via immunoSEQ multiplex PCR; TCRdb's table is partial and in-frame only. The sample lists roughly 200,000 clones, around 58% occurring once. The starting material was CD8+ T cells sorted from blood, obtained at week 24, from a patient treated with tofacitinib. The receptors were gathered from a human donor with alopecia areata.

This CDR3 is CASSQGLASEQYF. CDR3 bases: TGCGCCAGCAGCCAGGGACTAGCTTCTGAGCAGTACTTC. The genes are TRBV4-1 and TRBJ2-7, with 9 bases identical to TRBD2. CDR3 length: 13 residues. The ends lost 3 bases at V and 7 bases at J; junction bases unmatched: 4. The germline gives CDR1 MGHRA, CDR2 YSYEKL.

The chain has TRBV11-2 and TRBJ2-3, with D uncertain. The CDR3 loop spans 12 amino acids. Trimming cost V 1 base and J 10 bases, with 9 bases left between them. From germline, CDR1 is SGHAT and CDR2 FQNNGV. The CDR3 region has the DNA TGTGCCAGCAGCTTAGGGGCCGCCCCGCAGTATTTT. The encoded protein is CASSLGAAPQYF.

This chain links TRBV6-1 with TRBJ1-5; no reliable D call. This CDR3 spans 13 amino acids. Germline V gene lookup returns CDR1 MNHNS and CDR2 SASEGT. Trimming cost V 6 bases and J 7 bases, with 13 bases left between them. CDR3 in amino acids: CASSGELWQPQHF. The CDR3 nucleotides are TGTGCCAGCAGCGGGGAGCTATGGCAGCCCCAGCATTTT.

This clone was counted many times. The chain joins TRBV6-4 to TRBJ2-3, with 8 positions matching TRBD2. Germline loops: CDR1 MRHNA, CDR2 SNTAGT. The J segment lost 0 bases and the V segment lost 6 bases, leaving 5 bases of the junction unmatched. This CDR3 is 15 amino acids long. This CDR3 reads CASRKTSGSTDTQYF. The CDR3 bases are TGTGCCAGCAGAAAAACTAGCGGTAGCACAGATACGCAGTATTTT.

The chain couples TRBV4-2 to TRBJ2-2; D possibly corresponds to TRBD2 (5 bases). Germline CDR1 is LGHNA and CDR2 is YNFKEQ. The germline V and J ends were trimmed by 4 bases and 5 bases, with 11 bases remaining between them. This CDR3 is 14 amino acids long. In DNA, the CDR3 is TGTGCCAGCAGCCCCCGTGAGGGAACCGGGGAGCTGTTTTTT. It yields the protein CASSPREGTGELFF.

The chain couples TRBV29-1 to TRBJ2-2; D remains ambiguous. The germline gives CDR1 SQVTM, CDR2 ANQGSEA. CDR3 length: 11 amino acids. The V gene lost 4 bases and the J gene lost 7 bases, with 7 bases spanning the gap. CDR3 sequence reads: CSVVVRGELFF. CDR3 DNA: TGCAGCGTTGTAGTCCGCGGGGAGCTGTTTTTT.

The rearrangement joins TRBV30 to TRBJ2-7; TRBD1 matches 7 bases. After removal of 1 base from V and 3 bases from J, the junction contained 3 bases not matched to a gene. Per the germline V gene, CDR1 is GTSNPN and CDR2 is SVGIG (reference sequence). The CDR3 is 13 amino acids. The CDR3 protein is CAWSGDRDYEQYF. The CDR3 bases are TGTGCCTGGAGTGGTGACAGGGACTACGAGCAGTACTTC.

The chain joins TRBV11-2 to TRBJ2-5, with 9 bases aligning to TRBD2. Germline loops: CDR1 SGHAT, CDR2 FQNNGV. The length of the CDR3 is 16 residues. With V trimmed by 1 base and J by 7 bases, 10 bases remained unmatched. The CDR3 region is CASSLGGGAVFGTQYF. In DNA, the CDR3 is TGTGCCAGCAGCTTAGGCGGGGGGGCCGTTTTTGGGACCCAGTACTTC.

The chain carries TRBV7-2 and TRBJ2-7; unclear D gene. Germline CDR1 is SGHTA and CDR2 is FQGNSA. The CDR3 length is 12 residues. Trimming cost V 0 bases and J 2 bases, with 2 bases left between them. The CDR3 sequence: CASSLATYEQYF. The CDR3 DNA reads TGTGCCAGCAGCTTAGCGACCTACGAGCAGTACTTC.

The chain has TRBV18 and TRBJ1-1; 9 positions agree with TRBD1. Germline loops: CDR1 KGHSH, CDR2 LQKENI. There are 16 residues in the CDR3. The J segment lost 1 base and the V segment lost 4 bases, leaving 7 bases of the junction unmatched. Here the CDR3 reads CASSHWDREGNTEAFF. The CDR3 nucleotides are TGTGCCAGCTCACACTGGGACAGGGAAGGGAACACTGAAGCTTTCTTT.

This clone occurred once. The rearrangement links TRBV7-9 to TRBJ1-1; no clear D. Germline CDR1 is SEHNR and CDR2 is FQNEAQ (reference sequence). With 4 bases removed from V and 4 bases from J, the gap between germline ends came to 19 bases. The CDR3 sequence is 16 residues long. The CDR3 DNA sequence: TGTGCCAGCAGCTCCGATATTTTTGGGCTGGCCACTGAAGCTTTCTTT. Protein: CASSSDIFGLATEAFF.

For this clone: Within the sample, other DNA sequences also encode this same CDR3. The V gene is TRBV4-1, the J gene TRBJ2-7; TRBD1 or TRBD2 may be the D gene (5 bases each). This CDR3 is built from 14 residues. CDR1 and CDR2 from the germline V gene are MGHRA and YSYEKL. V was cut by 1 base and J by 4 bases, with 11 bases left in between. The CDR3 region is CASSQVQGPYEQYF. As DNA, the CDR3 is TGCGCCAGCAGCCAAGTTCAGGGACCGTACGAGCAGTACTTC.

The V gene is TRBV30, the J gene TRBJ2-7, with TRBD2 matching over 7 bases. In germline, CDR1 is GTSNPN, CDR2 SVGIG (reference sequence). The CDR3 loop spans 13 amino acids. The junction had 4 bases not matched to a gene; V was cut back by 5 bases and J by 0 bases. The CDR3 DNA follows: TGTGCCTGGGCTGGCGGGAGCTCCTACGAGCAGTACTTC. This codes for CAWAGGSSYEQYF. Full variable domain (remainder filled in from reference TRBV30 and TRBJ2-7): SQTIHQWPATLVQPVGSPLSLECTVEGTSNPNLYWYRQAAGRGLQLLFYSVGIGQISSEVPQNLSASRPQDRQFILSSKKLLLSDSGFYLCAWAGGSSYEQYFGPGTRLTVT.

The V call is TRBV13, the J call TRBJ2-1; perhaps TRBD1 as D (6 bases). V was trimmed by 5 bases and J by 0 bases, leaving 20 bases between them. This CDR3 comprises 18 residues. Germline CDR1 PRHDT, CDR2 FYEKMQ (reference sequence). Written as DNA, the CDR3 is TGTGCCAGCAGCCCCCCCCCTACCGGGACATACTCCTACAATGAGCAGTTCTTC. This gives the protein CASSPPPTGTYSYNEQFF.

The rearrangement uses TRBV6-7 and TRBJ1-6, with 7 bases that match TRBD1. TRBV6-7 is an ORF, and what it does is uncertain. With V trimmed by 9 bases and J by 7 bases, 6 bases remained unmatched. The CDR3 is 13 residues long. Here the CDR3 reads CARRQGKNSPLHF. As DNA, the CDR3 is TGTGCCAGGCGACAGGGCAAGAATTCACCCCTCCACTTT.

This clone turned up a few times. This chain's CDR3 is CASSPTVNTEAFF. CDR3 bases: TGTGCCAGCAGCCCTACAGTTAACACTGAAGCTTTCTTT. The J gene is TRBJ1-1, the V gene TRBV7-9; D call uncertain. The CDR3 is made up of 13 amino acids. Germline-derived CDR1 and CDR2 are SEHNR and FQNEAQ (reference sequence). V lost 5 bases and J 2 bases, leaving 9 bases between the germline ends.

The chain recombines TRBV9 with TRBJ1-2, with TRBD1 as a possible D gene (5 bases). Trimming left V 3 bases short and J 1 base short, with 10 bases between. The CDR3 is 14 residues long. Germline values: CDR1 SGDLS, CDR2 YYNGEE. The CDR3 DNA sequence: TGTGCCAGCAGCGACCGAGGGGTTAACTATGGCTACACCTTC. This encodes CASSDRGVNYGYTF.

The chain employs TRBV27 and TRBJ2-1, with D possibly TRBD2 on 5 matching bases. This CDR3 is 11 amino acids long. Per the germline V gene, CDR1 is MNHEY and CDR2 is SMNVEV (reference sequence). The V end lost 4 bases, the J end lost 12 bases, and 10 bases lay between the germline ends. The CDR3 nucleotides are TGTGCCAGCAGTTCAGGACTCGGGCAGTTCTTC. Its protein is CASSSGLGQFF.

The V gene is TRBV7-2, the J gene TRBJ2-5; TRBD2 matches at 9 bases. CDR3 size: 16 residues. Losses at the gene ends were 4 bases for V and 4 bases for J; bases not matched to a gene: 10. Germline V gene sequence: CDR1 SGHTA, CDR2 FQGNSA. The CDR3, as DNA: TGTGCCAGCAGCTCACCAGGGGGGACTAGCTTAGAGACCCAGTACTTC. Encoded protein: CASSSPGGTSLETQYF.

The V gene is TRBV4-1, the J gene TRBJ2-2; D possibly corresponds to TRBD2 (6 bases). CDR3 length equals 14 residues. Germline V gene data show CDR1 as MGHRA and CDR2 as YSYEKL. The V end lost 3 bases, the J end lost 2 bases, and 7 bases lay between the germline ends. CDR3 DNA sequence: TGCGCCAGCAGCCAGGACTACAACACCGGGGAGCTGTTTTTT. This translates into CASSQDYNTGELFF.

A few counts support this clone. The chain uses TRBV29-1 and TRBJ1-2, with TRBD1 as a possible D gene (5 bases). CDR3 length: 15 residues. The V end lost 4 bases, the J end lost 6 bases, and 21 bases lay between the germline ends. CDR1 and CDR2 (germline): SQVTM, ANQGSEA. Written as DNA, the CDR3 is TGCAGCGTTGCGATACCGGGACCACGGACCCATGGCTACACCTTC. It yields the protein CSVAIPGPRTHGYTF.

The rearrangement uses TRBV12-5 and TRBJ2-3; D uncertain. Looked up from germline, CDR1 is LGHNT and CDR2 is FRNRAP. This CDR3 contains 13 residues. Trimming cost V 2 bases and J 1 base, with 4 bases left between them. The CDR3 sequence is CASGLPGTDTQYF. The DNA of the CDR3 is TGTGCTAGTGGTTTGCCAGGCACAGATACGCAGTATTTT.

The rearrangement links TRBV30 to TRBJ1-6, with 7 bases lining up with TRBD1. The CDR3 is 16 amino acids. Trimming took 2 bases from V and 0 from J; bases not matched to a gene: 4. Germline lookup yields CDR1 GTSNPN and CDR2 SVGIG (reference sequence). The CDR3 loop is CAWSRDSSSYNSPLHF. CDR3 DNA sequence: TGTGCCTGGAGTCGGGACAGCAGCTCCTATAATTCACCCCTCCACTTT.